This T cell receptor beta chain came from a study of PD-L1 blockade in urothelial cancer. Using immunoSEQ multiplex PCR, the repertoire was profiled, and TCRdb retains in-frame clones only, with some absent. The repertoire holds 100,000 to 150,000 clones, with roughly 84% as singletons. The time point denotes: pretreatment peripheral blood. Per-patient samples, pretreatment and on-treatment, numbered 1 to 8. The input for sequencing was PBMCs, taken around atezolizumab (anti-PD-L1) treatment. This receptor was identified in a man aged 50 or older with urothelial cancer.

The CDR3 spells CASSQMTGLNTEAFF. The CDR3 nucleotides are TGTGCCAGCAGCCAGATGACAGGGCTGAACACTGAAGCTTTCTTT. This chain uses TRBV7-9 with TRBJ1-1, with TRBD1 matching 7 bases. The CDR3 is 15 amino acids. The germline CDR1 and CDR2 sequences are SEHNR and FQNEAQ (reference sequence). The V gene end was trimmed by 5 bases and the J gene end by 0 bases; junction bases not matched to a gene: 6.